Below, one T cell receptor beta chain is given with its context. Other DNA sequences within the sample encode an identical CDR3. This sample was included in a study of cytomegalovirus exposure and HLA in healthy donors. CDR3 size: 13 residues. Germline V CDR1 and CDR2: MNHNS, SASEGT. Trimming took off 3 bases at V and 7 bases at J, with 10 bases between the two ends. In the PCR, 60 Vbeta and 13 Jbeta primers were used. Assay used: immunoSEQ multiplex PCR; TCRdb lists only in-frame clones, some missing. Of some 130,000 clones listed, around 77% are singletons. The receptor was derived from a male donor in good health and CMV-seropositive. Sequencing was performed on PBMCs. This chain connects TRBV6-1 to TRBJ1-5; TRBD1 might be the D (5 bases). CDR3 sequence reads: CASSDWGRQPQHF. CDR3 coding DNA: TGTGCCAGCAGTGACTGGGGCAGACAGCCCCAGCATTTT.